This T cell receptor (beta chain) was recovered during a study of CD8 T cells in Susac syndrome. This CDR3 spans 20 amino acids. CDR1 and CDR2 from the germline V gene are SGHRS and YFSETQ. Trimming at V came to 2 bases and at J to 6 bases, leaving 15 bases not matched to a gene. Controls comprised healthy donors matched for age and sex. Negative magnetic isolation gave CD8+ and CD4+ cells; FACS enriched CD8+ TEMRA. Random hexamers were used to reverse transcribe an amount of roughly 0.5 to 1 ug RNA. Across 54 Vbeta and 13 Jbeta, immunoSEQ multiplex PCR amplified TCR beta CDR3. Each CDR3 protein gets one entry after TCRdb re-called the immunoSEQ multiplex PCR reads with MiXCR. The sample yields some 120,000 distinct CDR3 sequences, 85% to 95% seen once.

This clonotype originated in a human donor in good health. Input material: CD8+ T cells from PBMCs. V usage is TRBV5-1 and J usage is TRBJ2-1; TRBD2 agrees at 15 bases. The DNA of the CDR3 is TGCGCCAGCAGCTTTGCGGGACTAGCGGGGGGTAGTACCTCCCTCAATGAGCAGTTCTTC. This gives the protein CASSFAGLAGGSTSLNEQFF.